The 24 T cell receptor beta chains reported below all come from one sample, sequenced in a study of monozygotic twins with inflammatory bowel disease. TCRdb reprocessed the 5' RACE reads; each CDR3 protein has one entry and no DNA is given. This listing includes some 170,000 distinct CDR3 sequences. Sequencing used blood. These TCRs come from a human donor with ulcerative colitis or Crohn's disease, or a healthy co-twin of an affected twin (not recorded which).

The V and J genes are TRBV5-1 and TRBJ2-2; TCRdb picks TRBD2, but there is no DNA to check that call. The germline V gene encodes CDR1 SGHRS and CDR2 YFSETQ. The CDR3 consists of 17 residues. CDR3 sequence reads: CASSSAGVGASSQELFF. The variable domain in full, completed from reference TRBV5-1 and TRBJ2-2, reads KAGVTQTPRYLIKTRGQQVTLSCSPISGHRSVSWYQQTPGQGLQFLFEYFSETQRNKGNFPGRFSGRQFSNSRSEMNVSTLELGDSALYLCASSSAGVGASSQELFFGEGSRLTVL.

CDR3 loop: CASSYPVRETQYF. The chain couples TRBV7-8 to TRBJ2-5. The CDR3 is 13 amino acids. Germline V lookup: CDR1 SGHVS, CDR2 FQNEAQ.

This chain links TRBV28 with TRBJ2-5; TCRdb returns TRBD2, unconfirmable since there is no DNA. CDR3 length: 13 residues. Germline V lookup: CDR1 MDHEN, CDR2 SYDVKM. The CDR3 here is CASSRTSGKTQYF.

The chain carries TRBV27 and TRBJ2-1; the D call from TCRdb, TRBD2, cannot be confirmed without DNA. The CDR3 extends over 17 amino acids. Germline assignment: CDR1 MNHEY and CDR2 SMNVEV (reference sequence). The CDR3 spells CASRREGLADDRGEQFF.

The chain recombines TRBV21-1 with TRBJ2-7; TCRdb indicates TRBD2, and absent DNA this call remains unverified. TRBV21-1 is listed as a pseudogene. The CDR3 is 17 amino acids. CDR3 in amino acids: CASSPGTSGRGPYEQYF.

This chain links TRBV6-2 or TRBV6-3 with TRBJ1-6; without DNA, the TCRdb call of TRBD1 cannot be checked. From germline, CDR1 is MNHEY and CDR2 SVGEGT. The CDR3 runs 17 residues. The CDR3 loop reads CASSYLQGGSYNSPLHF.

V is TRBV29-1 and J is TRBJ2-7. There are 12 residues in the CDR3. Germline CDR1 SQVTM, CDR2 ANQGSEA. The CDR3 region is CSVLIRNNEQYF.

This chain connects TRBV20-1 to TRBJ1-5; TCRdb lists TRBD1, though no DNA is available to test this call. CDR1 is DFQATT and CDR2 is SNEGSKA in the germline V gene (reference sequence). This CDR3 contains 13 residues. The CDR3 here is CSARGASNQPQHF.

The chain couples TRBV7-8 to TRBJ2-1; absent DNA, TCRdb's TRBD2 call cannot be checked. Looked up from germline, CDR1 is SGHVS and CDR2 is FQNEAQ. There are 16 residues in the CDR3. The CDR3 loop is CASSLEGLAAYNEQFF.

The chain uses TRBV5-1 and TRBJ2-3; TCRdb names TRBD2, which stays unverified in the absence of DNA. Germline V gene sequence: CDR1 SGHRS, CDR2 YFSETQ. The CDR3 runs 17 residues. The CDR3 here is CASSSVASGKATDTQYF.

V usage is TRBV14 and J usage is TRBJ2-5. Germline loops: CDR1 SGHDN, CDR2 FVKESK. The CDR3 has 13 amino acids. The CDR3 spells CASSQKQWETQYF.

The chain employs TRBV12-3 or TRBV12-4 and TRBJ2-2; TCRdb calls TRBD2, which cannot be checked without DNA. The CDR3 is made up of 17 amino acids. The CDR3 sequence: CASSRPQLAGGDGELFF.

This chain uses TRBV25-1 with TRBJ2-7; TCRdb calls TRBD2, which cannot be checked without DNA. Looked up from germline, CDR1 is MGHDK and CDR2 is SYGVNS. The CDR3 runs to 15 residues. The chain's CDR3 is CASSELAGGPNEQYF.

This rearrangement joins TRBV4-2 to TRBJ2-7. The CDR3 spans 14 residues. Per germline, CDR1 LGHNA and CDR2 YNFKEQ. The CDR3 here is CASSQAVVGYEQYF.

The rearrangement links TRBV12-3 or TRBV12-4 to TRBJ2-5; with no DNA, the TCRdb D assignment of TRBD1 cannot be verified. This CDR3 region has 13 residues. The CDR3: CASSLRAVETQYF.

The chain recombines TRBV6-5 with TRBJ1-1. The CDR3 consists of 16 residues. Germline V gene data show CDR1 as MNHEY and CDR2 as SVGAGI. CDR3 in amino acids: CASSYVDRVANTEAFF.

The chain uses TRBV5-1 and TRBJ2-6; TCRdb's D call of TRBD2 is untestable without DNA. The CDR3 totals 16 residues. CDR1 and CDR2 (germline): SGHRS, YFSETQ. The CDR3 sequence is CASSLGGDSGANVLTF.

V gene TRBV7-9 combines with J gene TRBJ2-3; TCRdb selects TRBD1, and the lack of DNA leaves this call unchecked. CDR1 and CDR2 from the germline V gene are SEHNR and FQNEAQ (reference sequence). CDR3 length: 17 residues. CDR3 amino acids: CASSTLPGQGSSDTQYF.

The rearrangement uses TRBV7-2 and TRBJ1-5; TCRdb's D gene call, TRBD1, goes unchecked for lack of DNA. The CDR3 sequence is 17 residues long. CDR1 is SGHTA and CDR2 is FQGNSA in the germline V gene. CDR3 sequence reads: CASSLEGTGPVLQPQHF.

This rearrangement joins TRBV23-1 to TRBJ2-7; TCRdb names TRBD1, which stays unverified in the absence of DNA. TRBV23-1 is designated an ORF whose function remains uncertain. This CDR3 has 15 amino acids. The CDR3 sequence is CASSQSDRTSYEQYF.

This chain uses TRBV5-5 with TRBJ1-6; checking the TCRdb D call of TRBD1 is not possible without DNA. This CDR3 spans 15 amino acids. Germline values: CDR1 SGHKS, CDR2 YYEKEE (reference sequence). The CDR3: CASSLPRVTGPPLHF.

The V call is TRBV11-2, the J call TRBJ2-7; TCRdb gives TRBD2 as the D gene, but with no DNA this cannot be confirmed. The germline gives CDR1 SGHAT, CDR2 FQNNGV. This CDR3 has 15 residues. The CDR3 is CASRRGTSGNYEQYF.

This chain uses TRBV7-7 with TRBJ2-7. Germline V gene data show CDR1 as SSHAT and CDR2 as FNYEAQ (reference sequence). The CDR3 sequence is 13 residues long. The chain's CDR3 is CASSPQWDWEQYF.

The chain recombines TRBV5-5 with TRBJ2-1; TCRdb's assignment of TRBD2 cannot be checked, as there is no DNA. Germline V gene sequence: CDR1 SGHKS, CDR2 YYEKEE (reference sequence). This CDR3 contains 18 residues. CDR3 amino acids: CASSLRPRWTSAHNEQFF.